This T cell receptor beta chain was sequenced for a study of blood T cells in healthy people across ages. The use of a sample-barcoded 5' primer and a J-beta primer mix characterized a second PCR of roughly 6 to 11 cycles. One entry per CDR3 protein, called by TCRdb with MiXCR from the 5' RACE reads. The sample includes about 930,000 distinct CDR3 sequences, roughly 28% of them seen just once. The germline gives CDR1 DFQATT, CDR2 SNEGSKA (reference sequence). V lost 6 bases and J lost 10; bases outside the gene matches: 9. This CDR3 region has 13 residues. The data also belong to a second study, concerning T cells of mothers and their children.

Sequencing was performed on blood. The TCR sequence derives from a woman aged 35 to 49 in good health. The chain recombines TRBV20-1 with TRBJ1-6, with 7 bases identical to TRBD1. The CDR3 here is CSASGQRDSPLHF. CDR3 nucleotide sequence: TGCAGTGCCTCGGGACAGAGGGACTCACCCCTCCACTTT.